This T cell receptor beta chain came from a study of long-term antiretroviral therapy in people with HIV. Notes on the study in general: It was observed that HIV repertoires exhibited narrower CDR3 length ranges than controls.

The germline V gene encodes CDR1 SGHRS and CDR2 YFSETQ. The junction had 6 bases not matched to a gene; V was cut back by 4 bases and J by 2 bases. CDR3 size: 15 residues. Running of the v3.0 immunoSEQ assay took place at survey level. Here immunoSEQ multiplex PCR was the method, and the copy in TCRdb shows in-frame clones only, minus some. The sample lists tens of thousands of clones, over 80% occurring once. About this clone: The antigen remains unidentified.

The source material was unsorted PBMCs, sampled 0.4 years after starting antiretroviral therapy. The TCR originated in a man in his late teens or twenties with HIV. The chain is built from TRBV5-1 and TRBJ2-3, with TRBD2 matching 8 bases. The CDR3 nucleotides read TGCGCCAGCAGCCCCGGGACTAGTCTCACAGATACGCAGTATTTT. Translating gives CASSPGTSLTDTQYF.